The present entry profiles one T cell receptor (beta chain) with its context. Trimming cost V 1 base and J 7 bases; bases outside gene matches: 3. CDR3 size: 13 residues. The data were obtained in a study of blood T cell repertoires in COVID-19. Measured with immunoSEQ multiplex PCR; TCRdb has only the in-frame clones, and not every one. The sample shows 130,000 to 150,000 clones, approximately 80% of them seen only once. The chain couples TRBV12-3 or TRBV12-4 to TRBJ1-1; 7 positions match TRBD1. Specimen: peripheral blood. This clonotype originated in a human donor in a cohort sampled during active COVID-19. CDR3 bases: TGTGCCAGCAGTTTAGAGGGGGCCCTTGAAGCTTTCTTT. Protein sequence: CASSLEGALEAFF.